The present entry profiles one T cell receptor beta chain with its context. The CDR3 spans 13 residues. The ends were cut back, 7 bases at V and 6 bases at J, with 13 bases in the middle. Germline assignment: CDR1 LNHDA and CDR2 SQIVND (reference sequence). This sample is part of a study of CD8+CD57+ T cells in acquired aplastic anemia. On the study more broadly: Healthy donors averaged about 11 million reads for CD4+ cells.

The template for TCR beta VDJ and CDR3 sequence profiling was genomic DNA. Each CDR3 protein gets one entry after TCRdb re-called the reads with MiXCR. The table lists 35,000 to 50,000 distinct CDR3 sequences, approximately 67% of them singletons. V usage is TRBV19 and J usage is TRBJ1-5; D is unclear. Sequenced material: sorted CD4+, CD8+, or CD8+CD57+ T cells (not recorded which) from PBMCs. This TCR derives from a human donor in good health, serving as a control. CDR3 DNA sequence: TGTGCCAGTATGTACAGCCCGGGTCAGCCCCAGCATTTT. Translation gives CASMYSPGQPQHF.